Listed below are T cell receptor beta chains from one sample, sequenced in a study of cytomegalovirus exposure and HLA in healthy donors. Data came from immunoSEQ multiplex PCR; TCRdb stores just in-frame clones and leaves some out. The repertoire holds roughly 150,000 clones, with over 60% as singletons. Sequencing was carried out using PBMCs. The source is a woman in her twenties or thirties in good health and CMV-seropositive. The CDR3 runs from the conserved cysteine through the conserved F or W. The order of the fields is V gene, D gene, J gene, CDR3 length, clone size, CDR3 protein, CDR3 DNA. The D gene is left open where the match is weak. Rows may omit the clone size; those that give it use once, few, many or a size class.

v_gene: TRBV7-7; d_gene: -; j_gene: TRBJ2-5; len: 14; abundance: -; CDR3aa: CASSSGGSGTTQYF; CDR3nt: TGTGCTAGCAGCTCCGGGGGAAGTGGGACGACCCAGTACTTC
v_gene: TRBV5-4; d_gene: TRBD1; j_gene: TRBJ2-2; len: 14; abundance: few; CDR3aa: CASSLTGGTGELFF; CDR3nt: TGTGCCAGCAGCTTGACAGGGGGCACCGGGGAGCTGTTTTTT
v_gene: TRBV29-1; d_gene: -; j_gene: TRBJ1-1; len: 11; abundance: -; CDR3aa: CSTATGGAAFF; CDR3nt: TGCAGCACTGCAACCGGGGGGGCAGCTTTCTTT
v_gene: TRBV18; d_gene: TRBD2; j_gene: TRBJ2-7; len: 14; abundance: once; CDR3aa: CASSPRTSGAEQYF; CDR3nt: TGTGCCAGCTCACCGCGAACTAGCGGGGCCGAGCAGTACTTC
v_gene: TRBV5-1; d_gene: -; j_gene: TRBJ2-7; len: 14; abundance: -; CDR3aa: CASSFRDTQYEQYF; CDR3nt: TGCGCCAGCAGCTTCCGGGACACCCAATACGAGCAGTACTTC
v_gene: TRBV25-1; d_gene: TRBD1; j_gene: TRBJ1-2; len: 13; abundance: few; CDR3aa: CASTETGGEGYTF; CDR3nt: TGTGCCAGCACCGAGACAGGGGGCGAAGGCTACACCTTC
v_gene: TRBV6-5; d_gene: TRBD2; j_gene: TRBJ2-7; len: 15; abundance: -; CDR3aa: CASSYRGLGPYEQYF; CDR3nt: TGTGCCAGCAGTTACCGGGGACTAGGTCCCTACGAGCAGTACTTC
v_gene: TRBV18; d_gene: -; j_gene: TRBJ1-5; len: 13; abundance: -; CDR3aa: CASSRGLLEPQHF; CDR3nt: TGTGCCAGCTCACGGGGGCTCTTGGAGCCCCAGCATTTT
v_gene: TRBV9; d_gene: -; j_gene: TRBJ2-7; len: 14; abundance: -; CDR3aa: CASSAQGGAYEQYF; CDR3nt: TGTGCCAGCAGCGCCCAAGGGGGGGCCTACGAGCAGTACTTC
v_gene: TRBV28; d_gene: -; j_gene: TRBJ2-7; len: 13; abundance: -; CDR3aa: CASSENLGPEQYF; CDR3nt: TGTGCCAGCAGTGAAAATCTAGGTCCCGAGCAGTACTTC
v_gene: TRBV9; d_gene: -; j_gene: TRBJ1-1; len: 16; abundance: once; CDR3aa: CASSVRGGTDNTEAFF; CDR3nt: TGTGCCAGCAGCGTACGTGGCGGGACGGATAACACTGAAGCTTTCTTT
v_gene: TRBV5-4; d_gene: -; j_gene: TRBJ2-2; len: 15; abundance: few; CDR3aa: CASSFDGHYTGELFF; CDR3nt: TGTGCCAGCAGCTTCGACGGACACTACACCGGGGAGCTGTTTTTT
v_gene: TRBV30; d_gene: TRBD2; j_gene: TRBJ2-3; len: 14; abundance: -; CDR3aa: CAWTRWAGEDTQYF; CDR3nt: TGTGCCTGGACCCGATGGGCGGGGGAAGATACGCAGTATTTT
v_gene: TRBV28; d_gene: -; j_gene: TRBJ2-7; len: 12; abundance: -; CDR3aa: CASSLLRGEQYF; CDR3nt: TGTGCCAGCAGTTTACTCCGGGGCGAGCAGTACTTC
v_gene: TRBV6-1; d_gene: TRBD2; j_gene: TRBJ2-3; len: 15; abundance: -; CDR3aa: CASSGTSGSPDTQYF; CDR3nt: TGTGCCAGCAGTGGGACTAGCGGGAGCCCAGATACGCAGTATTTT
v_gene: TRBV6-5; d_gene: -; j_gene: TRBJ2-7; len: 15; abundance: -; CDR3aa: CARRLTGSSTYEQYF; CDR3nt: TGTGCCCGACGACTAACAGGGTCGTCCACCTACGAGCAGTACTTC
v_gene: TRBV5-1; d_gene: -; j_gene: TRBJ1-1; len: 13; abundance: -; CDR3aa: CASSLGSGTEAFF; CDR3nt: TGCGCCAGCAGCCTGGGGAGCGGCACTGAAGCTTTCTTT
v_gene: TRBV18; d_gene: -; j_gene: TRBJ2-7; len: 15; abundance: -; CDR3aa: CASSPSKGGAYEQYF; CDR3nt: TGTGCCAGCTCACCATCGAAGGGAGGTGCCTACGAGCAGTACTTC
v_gene: TRBV6-5; d_gene: -; j_gene: TRBJ2-1; len: 15; abundance: -; CDR3aa: CASSYSIGSYNEQFF; CDR3nt: TGTGCCAGCAGTTACTCGATCGGCTCCTACAATGAGCAGTTCTTC
v_gene: TRBV12-5; d_gene: -; j_gene: TRBJ1-1; len: 16; abundance: -; CDR3aa: CASGLESRPRDTGAFF; CDR3nt: TGTGCTAGTGGTTTAGAGTCCCGACCCAGGGACACTGGAGCTTTCTTT
v_gene: TRBV5-4; d_gene: TRBD1; j_gene: TRBJ1-2; len: 15; abundance: -; CDR3aa: CASSSNRGLNYGYTF; CDR3nt: TGTGCCAGCAGCTCGAACAGGGGCTTAAACTATGGCTACACCTTC
v_gene: TRBV18; d_gene: TRBD1; j_gene: TRBJ1-5; len: 18; abundance: -; CDR3aa: CASSPGQGAVRGNQPQHF; CDR3nt: TGTGCCAGCTCTCCGGGACAGGGGGCGGTGAGGGGCAATCAGCCCCAGCATTTT
v_gene: TRBV13; d_gene: -; j_gene: TRBJ2-2; len: 14; abundance: -; CDR3aa: CASSLGTRAGELFF; CDR3nt: TGTGCCAGCAGCTTAGGGACCCGGGCCGGGGAGCTGTTTTTT
v_gene: TRBV7-6; d_gene: -; j_gene: TRBJ1-3; len: 16; abundance: -; CDR3aa: CASSLGDRRVVNTIYF; CDR3nt: TGTGCCAGCAGCTTAGGTGACAGACGTGTAGTAAACACCATATATTTT
v_gene: TRBV9; d_gene: -; j_gene: TRBJ2-7; len: 15; abundance: -; CDR3aa: CASSVEGGRAHEQYF; CDR3nt: TGTGCCAGCAGCGTAGAAGGTGGGAGAGCCCACGAGCAGTACTTC
v_gene: TRBV6-5; d_gene: -; j_gene: TRBJ1-6; len: 16; abundance: -; CDR3aa: CASSYSWGAGNSPLHF; CDR3nt: TGTGCCAGCAGTTACTCTTGGGGCGCGGGGAATTCACCCCTCCACTTT
v_gene: TRBV9; d_gene: -; j_gene: TRBJ2-3; len: 17; abundance: once; CDR3aa: CASSVNFPGESTDTQYF; CDR3nt: TGTGCCAGCAGCGTAAATTTTCCCGGGGAGAGCACAGATACGCAGTATTTT
v_gene: TRBV9; d_gene: -; j_gene: TRBJ1-2; len: 13; abundance: few; CDR3aa: CASSAQDRISDTF; CDR3nt: TGTGCCAGCAGCGCCCAGGACAGAATCAGTGACACCTTC
v_gene: TRBV2; d_gene: TRBD1; j_gene: TRBJ1-3; len: 15; abundance: many; CDR3aa: CATSRDRGAGNTIYF; CDR3nt: TGTGCCACCTCCAGGGACAGGGGAGCGGGAAACACCATATATTTT
v_gene: TRBV29-1; d_gene: -; j_gene: TRBJ1-2; len: 17; abundance: once; CDR3aa: CSAWLPGLGKGNYGYTF; CDR3nt: TGCAGCGCCTGGCTACCGGGACTGGGGAAGGGTAACTATGGCTACACCTTC
v_gene: TRBV11-2; d_gene: -; j_gene: TRBJ2-5; len: 14; abundance: few; CDR3aa: CASSLVRTTPPEYF; CDR3nt: TGTGCCAGCAGCTTAGTTAGGACTACCCCTCCAGAGTACTTC
v_gene: TRBV9; d_gene: -; j_gene: TRBJ2-2; len: 16; abundance: -; CDR3aa: CASSERPRMNTGELFF; CDR3nt: TGTGCCAGCAGCGAACGACCGAGGATGAACACCGGGGAGCTGTTTTTT
v_gene: TRBV7-9; d_gene: -; j_gene: TRBJ2-7; len: 15; abundance: -; CDR3aa: CASSSLSRGSYEQYF; CDR3nt: TGTGCCAGCAGCTCCTTGTCCAGGGGATCCTACGAGCAGTACTTC
v_gene: TRBV5-5; d_gene: TRBD1; j_gene: TRBJ1-1; len: 15; abundance: few; CDR3aa: CASSLRTGRNTEAFF; CDR3nt: TGTGCCAGCAGCTTGAGGACAGGGAGGAACACTGAAGCTTTCTTT
v_gene: TRBV10-2; d_gene: -; j_gene: TRBJ1-5; len: 15; abundance: few; CDR3aa: CASSVSDSSGQPQHF; CDR3nt: TGCGCCAGCAGTGTATCGGACTCCTCGGGGCAGCCCCAGCATTTT
v_gene: TRBV7-8; d_gene: -; j_gene: TRBJ2-2; len: 14; abundance: few; CDR3aa: CASSNRQHTGELFF; CDR3nt: TGTGCCAGCAGCAACAGACAGCACACCGGGGAGCTGTTTTTT
v_gene: TRBV15; d_gene: -; j_gene: TRBJ2-7; len: 16; abundance: -; CDR3aa: CATSRDPGKLPYEQYF; CDR3nt: TGTGCCACCAGCAGAGATCCGGGAAAACTGCCCTACGAGCAGTACTTC
v_gene: TRBV2; d_gene: TRBD1; j_gene: TRBJ2-7; len: 15; abundance: few; CDR3aa: CAGRPRGQGFNEQYF; CDR3nt: TGTGCCGGCAGGCCCAGGGGACAGGGATTCAACGAGCAGTACTTC
v_gene: TRBV19; d_gene: TRBD1; j_gene: TRBJ1-5; len: 15; abundance: -; CDR3aa: CASSLSPGGNLPQHF; CDR3nt: TGTGCCAGTAGTCTCAGTCCAGGGGGAAATTTGCCCCAGCATTTT
v_gene: TRBV30; d_gene: -; j_gene: TRBJ1-1; len: 14; abundance: -; CDR3aa: CAWSVLWRGSEAFF; CDR3nt: TGTGCCTGGAGTGTACTGTGGCGCGGGTCTGAAGCTTTCTTT
v_gene: TRBV28; d_gene: -; j_gene: TRBJ1-1; len: 12; abundance: -; CDR3aa: CASSSAPREAFF; CDR3nt: TGTGCCAGCAGTTCTGCGCCCCGGGAAGCTTTCTTT
v_gene: TRBV11-2; d_gene: TRBD2; j_gene: TRBJ2-7; len: 15; abundance: -; CDR3aa: CASSLMTSGTYEQYF; CDR3nt: TGTGCCAGCAGCCTTATGACTAGCGGGACCTACGAGCAGTACTTC